In this sample, the clone carrying this T cell receptor beta chain turned up once. The antigen is undetermined. These data come from a study of T cell responses to AZD1222 COVID-19 vaccine. Libraries were prepared by immunoSEQ multiplex PCR; TCRdb keeps only in-frame clonotypes and omits some of them. The repertoire includes about 120,000 clones, 80% to 90% of them detected once, and 3% to 4% sits in the top ten. Findings of the study overall: Among vaccine-associated CD4 TCRs, coverage spanned spike, with dominance at 160-218 and 743-854.

The TCR originated in an adult in good health. The material sequenced was peripheral blood, taken on day 0 of MenACWY control vaccination.

The CDR3 protein is CASSSGTANSPLHF. CDR3 sequence (DNA): TGTGCCAGCAGCTCCGGGACAGCCAATTCACCCCTCCACTTT. The chain carries TRBV7-3 and TRBJ1-6, with 7 nucleotides matching TRBD1. Germline V gene sequence: CDR1 SGHTA, CDR2 FQGTGA. CDR3 length equals 14 residues. The J segment lost 7 bases and the V segment lost 4 bases, leaving 4 bases of the junction unmatched.